One TCR beta chain is described in this entry. The CDR3 is 20 amino acids. The germline gives CDR1 MGHDK, CDR2 SYGVNS. The junction had 24 bases not matched to a gene; V was cut back by 6 bases and J by 7 bases. The data were taken from a study of CD8 T cells in Susac syndrome. Random-hexamer reverse transcription was applied to 0.5 to 1 ug RNA. From the immunoSEQ multiplex PCR reads, TCRdb called clonotypes with MiXCR, one entry per CDR3 protein. The sample consists of approximately 190,000 distinct CDR3 sequences, roughly 95% of them appearing once. What was sequenced was CD4+ T cells from PBMCs. The receptor's source is a human donor with Susac syndrome. The chain has TRBV25-1 and TRBJ1-6; 7 positions agree with TRBD1. The CDR3 here is CASSGTHPGQSTGRNSPLHF. The CDR3 bases are TGTGCCAGCAGCGGTACGCACCCGGGACAGTCAACGGGGAGAAATTCACCCCTCCACTTT.